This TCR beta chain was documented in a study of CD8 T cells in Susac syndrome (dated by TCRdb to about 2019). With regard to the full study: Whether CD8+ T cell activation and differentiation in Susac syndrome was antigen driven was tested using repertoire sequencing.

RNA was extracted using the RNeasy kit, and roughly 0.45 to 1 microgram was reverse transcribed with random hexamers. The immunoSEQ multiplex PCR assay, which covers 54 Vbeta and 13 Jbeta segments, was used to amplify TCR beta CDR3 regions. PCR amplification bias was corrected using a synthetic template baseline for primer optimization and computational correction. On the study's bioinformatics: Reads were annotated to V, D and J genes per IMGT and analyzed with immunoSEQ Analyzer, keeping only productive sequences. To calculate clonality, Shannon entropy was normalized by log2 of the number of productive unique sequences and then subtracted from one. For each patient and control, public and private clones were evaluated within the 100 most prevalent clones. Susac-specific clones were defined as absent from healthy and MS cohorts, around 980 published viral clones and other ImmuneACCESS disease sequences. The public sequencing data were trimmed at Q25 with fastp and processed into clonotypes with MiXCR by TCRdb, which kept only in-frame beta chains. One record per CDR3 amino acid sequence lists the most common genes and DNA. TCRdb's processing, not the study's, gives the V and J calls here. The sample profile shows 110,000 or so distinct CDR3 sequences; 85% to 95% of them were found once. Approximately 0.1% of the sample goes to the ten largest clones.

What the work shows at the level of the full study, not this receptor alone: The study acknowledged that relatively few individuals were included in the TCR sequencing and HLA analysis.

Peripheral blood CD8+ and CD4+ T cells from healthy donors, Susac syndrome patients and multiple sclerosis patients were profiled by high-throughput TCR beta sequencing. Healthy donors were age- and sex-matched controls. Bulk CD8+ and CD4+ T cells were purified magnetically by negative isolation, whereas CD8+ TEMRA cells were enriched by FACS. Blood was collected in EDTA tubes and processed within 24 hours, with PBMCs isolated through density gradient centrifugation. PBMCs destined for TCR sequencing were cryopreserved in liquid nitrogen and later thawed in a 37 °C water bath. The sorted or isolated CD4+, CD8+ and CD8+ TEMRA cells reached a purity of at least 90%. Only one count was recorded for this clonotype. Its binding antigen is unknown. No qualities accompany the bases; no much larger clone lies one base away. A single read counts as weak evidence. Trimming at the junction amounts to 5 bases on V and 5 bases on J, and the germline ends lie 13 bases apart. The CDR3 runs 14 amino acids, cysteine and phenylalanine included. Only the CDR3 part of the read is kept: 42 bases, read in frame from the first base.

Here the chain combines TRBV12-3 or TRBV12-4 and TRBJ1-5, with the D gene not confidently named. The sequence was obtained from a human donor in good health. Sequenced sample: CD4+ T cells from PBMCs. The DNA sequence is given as TGTGCCAGCAGTCCCGGGCCGAGAGATCAGCCCCAGCATTTT. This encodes CASSPGPRDQPQHF.